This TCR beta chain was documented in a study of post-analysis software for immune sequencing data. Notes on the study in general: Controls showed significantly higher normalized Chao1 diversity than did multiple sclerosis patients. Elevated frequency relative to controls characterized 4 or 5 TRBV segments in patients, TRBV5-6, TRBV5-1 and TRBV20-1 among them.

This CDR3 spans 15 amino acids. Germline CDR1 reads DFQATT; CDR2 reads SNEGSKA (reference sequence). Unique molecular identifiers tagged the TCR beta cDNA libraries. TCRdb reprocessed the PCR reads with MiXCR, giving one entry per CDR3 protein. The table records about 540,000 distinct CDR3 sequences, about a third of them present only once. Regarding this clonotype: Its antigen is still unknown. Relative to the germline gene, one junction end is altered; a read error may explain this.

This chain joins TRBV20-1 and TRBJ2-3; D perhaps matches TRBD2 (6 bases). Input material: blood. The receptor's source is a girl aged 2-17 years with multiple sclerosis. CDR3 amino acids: CGALGLSPSTDTQYF. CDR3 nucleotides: TGCGGTGCCTTGGGACTGTCGCCTAGCACAGATACGCAGTATTTT.